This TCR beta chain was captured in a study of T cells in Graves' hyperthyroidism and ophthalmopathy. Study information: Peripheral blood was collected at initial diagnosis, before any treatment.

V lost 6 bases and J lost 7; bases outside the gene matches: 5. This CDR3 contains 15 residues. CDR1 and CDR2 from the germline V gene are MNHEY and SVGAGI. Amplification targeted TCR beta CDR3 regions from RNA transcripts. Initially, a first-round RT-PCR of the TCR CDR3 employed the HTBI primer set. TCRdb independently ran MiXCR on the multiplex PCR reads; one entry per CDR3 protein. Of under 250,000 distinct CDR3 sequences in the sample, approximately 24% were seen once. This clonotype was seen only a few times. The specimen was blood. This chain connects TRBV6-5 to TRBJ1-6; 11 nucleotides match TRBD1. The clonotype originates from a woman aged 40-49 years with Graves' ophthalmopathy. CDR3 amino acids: CASRYRDRGNSPLHF. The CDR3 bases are TGTGCCAGCAGATACCGGGACAGGGGGAATTCACCCCTCCACTTT.